These 27 T cell receptor beta chains came from one sample sequenced in a study of monozygotic twins with inflammatory bowel disease. From the 5' RACE reads, TCRdb lists one entry per CDR3 protein and no DNA. This listing includes 300,000 to 450,000 distinct CDR3 sequences. Sequenced input: blood. Receptor source: a human donor with ulcerative colitis or Crohn's disease, or a healthy co-twin of an affected twin (not recorded which).

The chain joins TRBV18 to TRBJ2-7; TCRdb's D gene call, TRBD1, goes unchecked for lack of DNA. This CDR3 is built from 14 residues. Germline-derived CDR1 and CDR2 are KGHSH and LQKENI. The chain's CDR3 is CASSLRTVMIEQYF.

The gene calls are TRBV5-1 and TRBJ2-1. CDR1 and CDR2 from the germline V gene are SGHRS and YFSETQ. The CDR3 loop spans 16 amino acids. Here the CDR3 reads CASSYRASFSYNEQFF.

J is TRBJ2-7 and V is TRBV6-1; there is no DNA to check the TCRdb D call of TRBD1. CDR1 MNHNS and CDR2 SASEGT come from the germline V gene. CDR3 length equals 13 residues. CDR3 residues: CASSGDRDYEQYF.

The rearrangement joins TRBV4-3 to TRBJ1-5. The CDR3 extends over 15 amino acids. Germline CDR1 LGHNA, CDR2 YSLEER. The CDR3: CASALALTGNQPQHF.

The chain employs TRBV29-1 and TRBJ2-1; TCRdb returns TRBD1, unconfirmable since there is no DNA. Per the germline V gene, CDR1 is SQVTM and CDR2 is ANQGSEA. This CDR3 comprises 12 residues. CDR3 sequence: CSVGQGMDEQFF.

The chain recombines TRBV3-1 with TRBJ2-7; TCRdb outputs TRBD1, but without DNA this stays unchecked. Per the germline V gene, CDR1 is LGHDT and CDR2 is YNNKEL (reference sequence). The CDR3 covers 13 residues. The CDR3 region is CASSQPGGDRQYF.

This chain connects TRBV6-2 or TRBV6-3 to TRBJ2-7; the TCRdb D gene call, TRBD1, has no DNA to confirm it. Germline CDR1 and CDR2: MNHEY and SVGEGT. The CDR3 is 15 amino acids. CDR3 protein: CASSYSLGRGYEQYF.

The chain joins TRBV12-3 or TRBV12-4 to TRBJ1-2; TCRdb lists TRBD1, though no DNA is available to test this call. The CDR3 covers 15 residues. CDR3 loop: CASSPTGIANYGYTF.

V usage is TRBV12-3 or TRBV12-4 and J usage is TRBJ2-7; TCRdb reports TRBD1, a call that lacks DNA to check it against. The CDR3 has 15 amino acids. The CDR3 sequence is CASSLWDPAADEQYF.

This chain links TRBV27 with TRBJ2-7. Germline assignment: CDR1 MNHEY and CDR2 SMNVEV (reference sequence). This CDR3 is 15 amino acids long. CDR3 region: CASSFLQTSHYEQYF.

This rearrangement joins TRBV14 to TRBJ2-2; lacking DNA, the TRBD1 call made by TCRdb goes unchecked. CDR3 length: 15 residues. Germline V gene data show CDR1 as SGHDN and CDR2 as FVKESK. The CDR3 sequence is CASSQAQGRTGELFF.

The chain links TRBV5-1 to TRBJ1-2. The CDR3 loop spans 14 amino acids. Germline CDR1 SGHRS, CDR2 YFSETQ. The CDR3 loop reads CASSLVEGRDGYTF.

The V call is TRBV7-2, the J call TRBJ2-7; TCRdb's assignment of TRBD1 cannot be checked, as there is no DNA. This CDR3 is 15 amino acids long. Looked up from germline, CDR1 is SGHTA and CDR2 is FQGNSA. Here the CDR3 reads CASSPRQVGPYEQYF.

This chain joins TRBV6-1 and TRBJ2-7; TCRdb selects TRBD1, and the lack of DNA leaves this call unchecked. The CDR3 is 16 amino acids. The V gene's germline CDR1 is MNHNS and CDR2 SASEGT. The CDR3 here is CASSSPLGGRFYEQYF.

This chain uses TRBV5-1 with TRBJ1-2. In germline, CDR1 is SGHRS, CDR2 YFSETQ. The CDR3 loop spans 15 amino acids. CDR3 sequence: CASSGRGGPLYGYTF.

V usage is TRBV9 and J usage is TRBJ1-1; the TCRdb D gene call, TRBD1, has no DNA to confirm it. The CDR3 has 14 residues. CDR1 and CDR2 from the germline V gene are SGDLS and YYNGEE. CDR3 amino acids: CASSVGGQGDEAFF.

The chain joins TRBV3-1 to TRBJ2-2; as DNA is missing, the TRBD1 call by TCRdb cannot be tested. The CDR3 contains 15 residues. Germline CDR1 and CDR2: LGHDT and YNNKEL (reference sequence). CDR3 loop: CASSLRRTGAGELFF. Using reference TRBV3-1 and TRBJ2-2 for the parts outside the CDR3, the full variable domain is DTAVSQTPKYLVTQMGNDKSIKCEQNLGHDTMYWYKQDSKKFLKIMFSYNNKELIINETVPNRFSPKSPDKAHLNLHINSLELGDSAVYFCASSLRRTGAGELFFGEGSRLTVL.

The chain couples TRBV7-9 to TRBJ1-4; TCRdb names TRBD1, which stays unverified in the absence of DNA. The CDR3 length is 15 residues. The germline V gene has CDR1 SEHNR and CDR2 FQNEAQ (reference sequence). CDR3: CASSSPSGWDEKLFF.

V usage is TRBV5-1 and J usage is TRBJ2-7. Germline V gene sequence: CDR1 SGHRS, CDR2 YFSETQ. The CDR3 runs 14 residues. The CDR3 protein is CASSPARSSYEQYF.

The chain is built from TRBV7-2 and TRBJ1-1. The CDR3 runs to 16 residues. Germline V gene data show CDR1 as SGHTA and CDR2 as FQGNSA. This CDR3 reads CASSLEVTAGNTEAFF.

The chain links TRBV5-1 to TRBJ2-7. Germline CDR1 is SGHRS and CDR2 is YFSETQ. CDR3 length equals 13 residues. CDR3 loop: CASSPTGPYEQYF. The whole variable domain, filled in from reference TRBV5-1 and TRBJ2-7, reads KAGVTQTPRYLIKTRGQQVTLSCSPISGHRSVSWYQQTPGQGLQFLFEYFSETQRNKGNFPGRFSGRQFSNSRSEMNVSTLELGDSALYLCASSPTGPYEQYFGPGTRLTVT.

The V call is TRBV4-2, the J call TRBJ2-1; there is no DNA to check the TCRdb D call of TRBD1. Looked up from germline, CDR1 is LGHNA and CDR2 is YNFKEQ. This CDR3 contains 14 residues. The chain's CDR3 is CASSQVQVNNEQFF.

CDR3 sequence reads: CASSFGRAPYF. The chain employs TRBV7-9 and TRBJ2-7; TCRdb names TRBD1, which stays unverified in the absence of DNA. The CDR3 has 11 residues. Germline V lookup: CDR1 SEHNR, CDR2 FQNEAQ (reference sequence).

This chain connects TRBV20-1 to TRBJ2-3; no DNA is available, so the TRBD2 call from TCRdb remains unchecked. Germline-derived CDR1 and CDR2 are DFQATT and SNEGSKA (reference sequence). The CDR3 spans 16 residues. The CDR3: CSASQGLAGGLVTQYF.

The chain combines TRBV5-1 with TRBJ2-3; TCRdb lists TRBD2, though no DNA is available to test this call. CDR1 is SGHRS, CDR2 YFSETQ, per germline. The CDR3 has 17 residues. This CDR3 is CASSISGTSGRTDTQYF.

The CDR3 region is CASSPGLGVSGGNTEAFF. V is TRBV18 and J is TRBJ1-1; TCRdb selects TRBD1, and the lack of DNA leaves this call unchecked. Germline lookup yields CDR1 KGHSH and CDR2 LQKENI. This CDR3 comprises 18 residues.

This chain links TRBV7-2 with TRBJ1-5; the D gene TCRdb calls, TRBD1, cannot be checked with no DNA. This CDR3 has 15 residues. Germline V lookup: CDR1 SGHTA, CDR2 FQGNSA. CDR3 protein: CASSLAGLNRQPQHF.